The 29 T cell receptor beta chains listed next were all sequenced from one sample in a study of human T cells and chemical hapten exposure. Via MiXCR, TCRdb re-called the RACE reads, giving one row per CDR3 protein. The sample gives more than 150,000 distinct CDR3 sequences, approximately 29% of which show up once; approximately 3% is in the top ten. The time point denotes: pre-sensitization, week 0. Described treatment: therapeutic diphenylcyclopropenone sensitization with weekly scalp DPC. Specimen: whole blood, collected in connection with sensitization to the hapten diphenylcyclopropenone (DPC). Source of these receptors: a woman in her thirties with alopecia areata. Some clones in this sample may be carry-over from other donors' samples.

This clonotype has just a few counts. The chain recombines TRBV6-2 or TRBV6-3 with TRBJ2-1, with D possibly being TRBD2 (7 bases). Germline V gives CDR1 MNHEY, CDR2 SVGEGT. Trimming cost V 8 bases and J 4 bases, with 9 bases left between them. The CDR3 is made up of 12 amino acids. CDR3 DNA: TGTGCCAGCGGGGGGGCTTACAATGAGCAGTTCTTC. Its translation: CASGGAYNEQFF.

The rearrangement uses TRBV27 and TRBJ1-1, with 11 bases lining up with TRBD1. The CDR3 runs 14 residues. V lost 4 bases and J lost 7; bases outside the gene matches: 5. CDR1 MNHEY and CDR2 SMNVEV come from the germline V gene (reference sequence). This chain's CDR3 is CASSSRTGGLEAFF. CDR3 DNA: TGTGCCAGCAGTTCTAGGACAGGGGGCCTTGAAGCTTTCTTT.

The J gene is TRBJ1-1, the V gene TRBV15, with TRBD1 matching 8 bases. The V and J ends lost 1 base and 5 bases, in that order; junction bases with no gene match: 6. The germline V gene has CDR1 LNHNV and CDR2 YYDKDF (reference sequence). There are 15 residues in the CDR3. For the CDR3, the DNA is TGTGCCACCAGCAGAGGAGGACAGGGAGAAACTGAAGCTTTCTTT. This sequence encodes CATSRGGQGETEAFF.

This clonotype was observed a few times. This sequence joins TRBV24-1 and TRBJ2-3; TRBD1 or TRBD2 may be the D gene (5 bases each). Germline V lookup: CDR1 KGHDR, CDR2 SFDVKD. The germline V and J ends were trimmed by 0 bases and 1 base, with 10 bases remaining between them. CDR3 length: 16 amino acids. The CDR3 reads CATSDLGHGGTDTQYF. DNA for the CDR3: TGTGCCACCAGTGATTTGGGACACGGGGGCACAGATACGCAGTATTTT.

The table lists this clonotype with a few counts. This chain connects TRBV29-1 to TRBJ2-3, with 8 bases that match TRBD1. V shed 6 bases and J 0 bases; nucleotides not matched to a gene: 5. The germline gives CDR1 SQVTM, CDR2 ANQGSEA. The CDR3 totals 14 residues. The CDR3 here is CSVRHRGSTDTQYF. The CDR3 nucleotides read TGCAGCGTGCGCCACAGGGGGAGCACAGATACGCAGTATTTT.

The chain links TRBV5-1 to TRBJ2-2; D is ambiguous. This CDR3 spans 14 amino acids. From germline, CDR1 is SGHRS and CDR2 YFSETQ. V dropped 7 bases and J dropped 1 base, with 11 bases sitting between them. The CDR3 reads CASHEGVNTGELFF. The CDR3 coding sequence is TGCGCCAGCCATGAAGGTGTGAACACCGGGGAGCTGTTTTTT.

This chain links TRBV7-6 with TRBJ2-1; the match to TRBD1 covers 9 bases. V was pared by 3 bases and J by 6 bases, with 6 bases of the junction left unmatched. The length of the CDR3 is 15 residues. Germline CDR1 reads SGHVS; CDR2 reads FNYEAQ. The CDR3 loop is CASSFGRQGGNEQFF. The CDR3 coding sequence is TGTGCCAGCAGCTTTGGACGACAGGGGGGCAATGAGCAGTTCTTC.

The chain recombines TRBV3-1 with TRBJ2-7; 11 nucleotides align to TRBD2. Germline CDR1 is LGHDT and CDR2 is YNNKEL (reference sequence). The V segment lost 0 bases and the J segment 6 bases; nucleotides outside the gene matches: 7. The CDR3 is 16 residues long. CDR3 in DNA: TGTGCCAGCAGCCAAGATTTGGCTAGCGGGAGGTTCGAGCAGTACTTC. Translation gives CASSQDLASGRFEQYF.

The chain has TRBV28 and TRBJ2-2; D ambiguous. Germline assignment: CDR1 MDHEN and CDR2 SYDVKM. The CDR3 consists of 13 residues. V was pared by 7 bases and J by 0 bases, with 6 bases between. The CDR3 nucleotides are TGTGCCAGCACGACACCGAACACCGGGGAGCTGTTTTTT. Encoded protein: CASTTPNTGELFF.

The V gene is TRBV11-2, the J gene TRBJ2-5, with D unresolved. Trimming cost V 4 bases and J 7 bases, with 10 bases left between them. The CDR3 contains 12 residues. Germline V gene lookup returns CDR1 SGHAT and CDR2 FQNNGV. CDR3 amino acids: CASSSRSGTQYF. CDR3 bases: TGTGCCAGCAGCTCTCGTTCTGGGACCCAGTACTTC.

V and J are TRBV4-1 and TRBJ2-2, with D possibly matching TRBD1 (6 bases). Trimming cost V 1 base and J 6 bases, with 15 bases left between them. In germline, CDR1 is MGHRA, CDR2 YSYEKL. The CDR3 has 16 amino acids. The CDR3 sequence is CASSQVWQGNPGELFF. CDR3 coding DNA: TGCGCCAGCAGCCAAGTTTGGCAGGGGAATCCCGGGGAGCTGTTTTTT.

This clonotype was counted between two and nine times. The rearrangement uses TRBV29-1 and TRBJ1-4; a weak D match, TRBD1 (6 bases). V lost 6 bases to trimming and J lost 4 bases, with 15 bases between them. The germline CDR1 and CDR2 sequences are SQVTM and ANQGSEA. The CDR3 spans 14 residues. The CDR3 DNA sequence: TGCAGCGTCCCGAGACAGGCTATTAATGAAAAACTGTTTTTT. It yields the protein CSVPRQAINEKLFF.

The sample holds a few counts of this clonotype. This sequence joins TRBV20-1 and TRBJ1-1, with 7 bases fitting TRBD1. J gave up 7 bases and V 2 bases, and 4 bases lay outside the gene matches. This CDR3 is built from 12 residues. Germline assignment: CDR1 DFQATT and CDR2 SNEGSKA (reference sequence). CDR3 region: CSARRDSFEAFF. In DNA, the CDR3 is TGCAGTGCTAGAAGGGACAGCTTTGAAGCTTTCTTT.

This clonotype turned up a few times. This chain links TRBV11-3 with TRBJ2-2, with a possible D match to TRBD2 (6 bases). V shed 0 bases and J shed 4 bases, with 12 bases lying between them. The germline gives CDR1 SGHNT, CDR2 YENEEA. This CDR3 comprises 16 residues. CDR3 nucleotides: TGTGCCAGCAGCTTAGATCCCCCTAGCGTCACCGGGGAGCTGTTTTTT. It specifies CASSLDPPSVTGELFF.

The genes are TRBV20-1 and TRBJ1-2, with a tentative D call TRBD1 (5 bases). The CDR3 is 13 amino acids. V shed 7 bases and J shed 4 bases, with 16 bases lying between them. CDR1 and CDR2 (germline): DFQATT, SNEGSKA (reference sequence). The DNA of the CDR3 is TGCAGTGTTTTGGGGGACCCTCTCTATGGCTACACCTTC. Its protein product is CSVLGDPLYGYTF.

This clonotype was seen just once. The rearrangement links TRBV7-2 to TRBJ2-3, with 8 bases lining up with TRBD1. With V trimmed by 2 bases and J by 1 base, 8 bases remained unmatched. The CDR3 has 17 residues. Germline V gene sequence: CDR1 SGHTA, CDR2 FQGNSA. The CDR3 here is CASSLLPQGDGTDTQYF. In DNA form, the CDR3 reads TGTGCCAGCAGCTTATTGCCACAGGGGGACGGCACAGATACGCAGTATTTT. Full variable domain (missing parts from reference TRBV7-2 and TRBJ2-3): GAGVSQSPSNKVTEKGKDVELRCDPISGHTALYWYRQSLGQGLEFLIYFQGNSAPDKSGLPSDRFSAERTGGSVSTLTIQRTQQEDSAVYLCASSLLPQGDGTDTQYFGPGTRLTVL.

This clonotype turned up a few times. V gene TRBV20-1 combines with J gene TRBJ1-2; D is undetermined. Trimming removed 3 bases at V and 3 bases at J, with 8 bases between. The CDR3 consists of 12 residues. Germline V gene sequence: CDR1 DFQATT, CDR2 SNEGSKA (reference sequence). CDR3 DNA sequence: TGCAGTGCTAGGCACGGGGACTATGGCTACACCTTC. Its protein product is CSARHGDYGYTF.

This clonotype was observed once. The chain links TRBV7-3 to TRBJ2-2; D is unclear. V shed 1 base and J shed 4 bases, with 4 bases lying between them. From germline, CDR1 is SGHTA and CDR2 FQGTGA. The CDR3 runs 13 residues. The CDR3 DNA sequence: TGTGCCAGCAGCTTAAACCCCACCGGGGAGCTGTTTTTT. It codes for CASSLNPTGELFF.

CDR3 sequence reads: CASSLAVTGGADTQYF. CDR3 DNA sequence: TGTGCCAGCAGCCTAGCGGTTACGGGCGGGGCAGATACGCAGTATTTT. The rearrangement uses TRBV4-2 and TRBJ2-3, with D maybe TRBD2 (6 bases). There are 16 residues in the CDR3. Trimming pared 4 bases from V and 4 bases from J, leaving 18 bases between. Germline assignment: CDR1 LGHNA and CDR2 YNFKEQ.

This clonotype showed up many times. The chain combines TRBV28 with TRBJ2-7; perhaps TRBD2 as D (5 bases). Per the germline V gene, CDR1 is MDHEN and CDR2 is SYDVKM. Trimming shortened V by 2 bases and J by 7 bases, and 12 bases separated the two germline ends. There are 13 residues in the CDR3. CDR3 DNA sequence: TGTGCCAGCAGTTTACTCGGGGTCCGTGAGCAGTACTTC. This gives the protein CASSLLGVREQYF.

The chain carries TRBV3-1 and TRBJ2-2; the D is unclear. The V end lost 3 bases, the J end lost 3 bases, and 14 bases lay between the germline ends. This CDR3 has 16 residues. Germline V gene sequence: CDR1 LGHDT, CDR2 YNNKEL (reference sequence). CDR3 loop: CASSQTTLADTGELFF. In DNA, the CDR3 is TGTGCCAGCAGCCAGACCACTTTAGCTGACACCGGGGAGCTGTTTTTT.

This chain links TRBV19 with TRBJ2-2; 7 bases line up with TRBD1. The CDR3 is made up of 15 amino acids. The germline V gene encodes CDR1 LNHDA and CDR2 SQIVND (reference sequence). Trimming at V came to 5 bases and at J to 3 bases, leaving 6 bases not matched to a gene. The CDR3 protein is CASSGRDRYTGELFF. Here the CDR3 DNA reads TGTGCCAGTAGTGGCCGGGACAGATACACCGGGGAGCTGTTTTTT.

CDR3 region: CASSSENHDRALGHSNPYNEQFF. The CDR3, as DNA: TGTGCCAGCAGCTCAGAAAATCACGACAGGGCGCTCGGTCATTCTAACCCGTACAATGAGCAGTTCTTC. The chain recombines TRBV11-2 with TRBJ2-1, with 7 bases matching TRBD1. V dropped 4 bases and J dropped 4; count of bases not matched to a gene: 31. Germline lookup yields CDR1 SGHAT and CDR2 FQNNGV. The length of the CDR3 is 23 residues.

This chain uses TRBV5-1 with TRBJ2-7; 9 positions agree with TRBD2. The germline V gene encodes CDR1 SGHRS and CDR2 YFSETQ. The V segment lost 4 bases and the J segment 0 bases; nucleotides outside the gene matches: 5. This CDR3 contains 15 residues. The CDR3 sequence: CASSATSGPSYEQYF. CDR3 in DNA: TGCGCCAGCAGCGCGACTAGCGGACCCTCCTACGAGCAGTACTTC.

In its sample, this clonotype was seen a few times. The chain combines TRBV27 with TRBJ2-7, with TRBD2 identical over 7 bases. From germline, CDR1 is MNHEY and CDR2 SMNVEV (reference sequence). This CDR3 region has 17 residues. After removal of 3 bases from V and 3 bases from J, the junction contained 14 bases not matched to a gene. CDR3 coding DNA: TGTGCCAGCAGTTTGCTGGCGGCGGGAGAGATAAGCTACGAGCAGTACTTC. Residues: CASSLLAAGEISYEQYF.

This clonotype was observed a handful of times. The CDR3 sequence is CASSQDRRGAMNIQYF. The DNA for the CDR3 is TGCGCCAGCAGCCAAGATAGGCGAGGGGCGATGAACATTCAGTACTTC. The chain recombines TRBV4-3 with TRBJ2-4; either TRBD1 or TRBD2 may supply D (5 bases each). The germline V gene has CDR1 LGHNA and CDR2 YSLEER. The CDR3 extends over 16 amino acids. Trimming cost V 0 bases and J 7 bases, with 16 bases left between them.

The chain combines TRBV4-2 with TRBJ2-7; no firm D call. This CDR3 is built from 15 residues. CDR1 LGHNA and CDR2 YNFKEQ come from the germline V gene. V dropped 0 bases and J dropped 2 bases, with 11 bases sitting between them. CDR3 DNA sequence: TGTGCCAGCAGCCAAGAGGTTGTGGGAACCTACGAGCAGTACTTC. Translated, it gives CASSQEVVGTYEQYF.

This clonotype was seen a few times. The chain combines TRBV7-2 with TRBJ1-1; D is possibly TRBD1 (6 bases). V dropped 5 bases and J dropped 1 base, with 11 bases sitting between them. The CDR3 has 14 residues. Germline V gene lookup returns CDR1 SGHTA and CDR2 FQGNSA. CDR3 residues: CASSVDRRNTEAFF. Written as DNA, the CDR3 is TGTGCCAGCAGCGTAGACAGGCGGAACACTGAAGCTTTCTTT.

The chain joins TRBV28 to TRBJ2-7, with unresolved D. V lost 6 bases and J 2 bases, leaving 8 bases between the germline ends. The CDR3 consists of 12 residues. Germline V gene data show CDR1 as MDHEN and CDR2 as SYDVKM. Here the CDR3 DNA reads TGTGCCAGCAGGACTTCCCCCTACGAGCAGTACTTC. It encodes CASRTSPYEQYF.